The entry that follows covers one T cell receptor (beta chain) sequence. Its antigen remains unidentified. cDNA prepared by RNA extraction and subsequent reverse transcription served as the template for sequencing. Method: immunoSEQ multiplex PCR; TCRdb's copy keeps in-frame clones and lacks some. The sample contains about 120,000 clones, over 60% of which appear only once. CD4+ and CD8+ T cells were sorted from PBMCs stained for CD3, CD4 and CD8. The sample is drawn from a study of CD8+ T cells in alopecia areata. Study observations and caveats: Among patients, TCR sharing was less clear than in mice, a difference possibly due in part to HLA diversity in the patient population. Sequenced scalp T cells also include alphabeta T cells resident in normal skin. Across lesional scalp, and particularly alopecia totalis/universalis, clonality surpassed that of normal scalp.

The sequencing input was CD4+ T cells sorted from blood. The origin of this receptor is a human donor in good health.

CDR3 residues: CASGQGGEGYTF. The CDR3 nucleotides read TGTGCCAGCGGGCAGGGTGGGGAAGGCTACACCTTC. The rearrangement joins TRBV6-6 to TRBJ1-2; D might be TRBD1 (5 bases). V was shortened by 8 bases and J by 8 bases, with 15 bases between the two germline ends. The CDR3 loop spans 12 amino acids. CDR1 and CDR2 (germline): MNHNY, SVGAGI (reference sequence).